One and the same sample provided the 18 T cell receptor beta chains below, sequenced in a study of blood T cell repertoires in COVID-19 (dated by TCRdb to 2018 to 2021). The library was produced with the immunoSEQ multiplex PCR assay. Imported from immuneACCESS, the table was reduced by TCRdb to in-frame sequences with V and J called. These copies leave out some clones; in studies compared against another copy, an unresolved V gene accounts for under half, and the cause of the remainder is not known. Within this sample are a few hundred thousand clones, with 86% of them counted one time only. Of the sample, around 13% is held by the ten largest clones. The sample was peripheral blood. The receptors stem from a woman in her 70s with COVID-19, enrolled during active disease.

The chain combines TRBV19 with TRBJ1-1, with 8 positions matching TRBD1. CDR1 and CDR2 (germline): LNHDA, SQIVND (reference sequence). The CDR3 has 14 amino acids. V shed 4 bases, J shed 11 bases, and the junction held 12 bases outside the gene matches. DNA of the CDR3: TGTGCCAGTAGTACCTCCGGGACAGGTGGTTTGGCTTTCTTT. Translating gives CASSTSGTGGLAFF.

This sequence joins TRBV7-2 and TRBJ2-7, with 12 bases aligning to TRBD2. The germline CDR1 and CDR2 sequences are SGHTA and FQGNSA. The CDR3 extends over 17 amino acids. V dropped 3 bases and J dropped 4; count of bases not matched to a gene: 10. The chain's CDR3 is CASSLLLGLAGKYEQYF. The CDR3 nucleotides are TGTGCCAGCAGCTTGCTACTTGGACTAGCGGGGAAATACGAGCAGTACTTC. The full variable domain, rest sourced from reference TRBV7-2 and TRBJ2-7, is GAGVSQSPSNKVTEKGKDVELRCDPISGHTALYWYRQSLGQGLEFLIYFQGNSAPDKSGLPSDRFSAERTGGSVSTLTIQRTQQEDSAVYLCASSLLLGLAGKYEQYFGPGTRLTVT.

The chain joins TRBV5-6 to TRBJ1-2; no reliable D call. CDR1 and CDR2 (germline): SGHDT, YYEEEE. CDR3 length: 15 amino acids. V lost 2 bases and J lost 6, with 17 bases in between. CDR3 bases: TGTGCCAGCAGCTTCACAGCCAAGTCGGAGGATGGCTACACCTTC. Amino acids: CASSFTAKSEDGYTF.

The chain combines TRBV5-8 with TRBJ2-1; perhaps TRBD2 as D (6 bases). Trimming removed 5 bases from V and 7 bases from J, with 22 bases in between. The CDR3 covers 16 residues. Germline V gene sequence: CDR1 SGHTS, CDR2 YDEGEE. The CDR3 DNA is TGTGCCAGCAGGCCCCGTGGGACTCCGGTGGGGAATGAGCAGTTCTTC. This encodes CASRPRGTPVGNEQFF.

V and J are TRBV7-2 and TRBJ1-6; 9 bases are a match to TRBD1. J gave up 9 bases and V 5 bases, and 2 bases lay outside the gene matches. The V gene's germline CDR1 is SGHTA and CDR2 FQGNSA. This CDR3 is 13 amino acids long. CDR3 in amino acids: CASSRQGGSPLHF. The CDR3 nucleotides read TGTGCCAGCAGCCGACAGGGGGGTTCACCCCTCCACTTT.

CDR3 bases: TGTGCCAGCAGTTTCTGGGCTAGCGACACCTACGAGCAGTACTTC. Protein: CASSFWASDTYEQYF. The chain couples TRBV6-6 to TRBJ2-7; D might be TRBD2 (6 bases). Germline V gene sequence: CDR1 MNHNY, CDR2 SVGAGI (reference sequence). V lost 4 bases and J lost 2, with 15 bases in between. CDR3 length: 15 amino acids.

The rearrangement uses TRBV5-1 and TRBJ1-1, with D perhaps matching TRBD1 (6 bases). V was shortened by 0 bases and J by 4 bases, with 10 bases between the two germline ends. Germline CDR1 SGHRS, CDR2 YFSETQ. The CDR3 runs 14 residues. CDR3 sequence reads: CASSLGTVGTEAFF. The CDR3, as DNA: TGCGCCAGCAGCTTGGGGACAGTTGGCACTGAAGCTTTCTTT.

There are a few counts of this clone. J is TRBJ2-1 and V is TRBV19; 9 positions match TRBD2. The J segment lost 9 bases and the V segment lost 6 bases, leaving 9 bases of the junction unmatched. The CDR3 totals 14 residues. The germline V gene encodes CDR1 LNHDA and CDR2 SQIVND (reference sequence). The CDR3 nucleotides read TGTGCCAGTAGGTTTGCGGGGGGGCCCAGTGAGCAGTTCTTC. It translates to CASRFAGGPSEQFF.

This clone appeared a few times. The J gene is TRBJ1-6, the V gene TRBV9, with 7 bases aligning to TRBD1. Losses at the gene ends were 0 bases for V and 9 bases for J; bases not matched to a gene: 3. CDR1 and CDR2 from the germline V gene are SGDLS and YYNGEE. CDR3 length: 14 residues. CDR3 protein: CASSVGDSFSPLHF. The CDR3, as DNA: TGTGCCAGCAGCGTAGGGGACAGTTTTTCACCCCTCCACTTT.

This rearrangement joins TRBV10-1 to TRBJ1-2, with a weak D call TRBD1 (5 bases). Germline V lookup: CDR1 WNHNN, CDR2 SYGVQD (reference sequence). This CDR3 has 13 residues. V was shortened by 5 bases and J by 7 bases, with 14 bases between the two germline ends. Written as DNA, the CDR3 is TGCGCCAGCAGTTCTTCAGGGTCGGCTGGCTACACCTTC. Its protein product is CASSSSGSAGYTF.

The rearrangement uses TRBV2 and TRBJ1-4; D gene unclear. Germline V lookup: CDR1 SNHLY, CDR2 FYNNEI. With 8 bases removed from V and 8 bases from J, the gap between germline ends came to 15 bases. The CDR3 loop spans 13 amino acids. The DNA for the CDR3 is TGTGCCAGCGGACCTACGGCGGGCGAAAAACTGTTTTTT. As protein: CASGPTAGEKLFF. Looking up the rest from reference TRBV2 and TRBJ1-4 gives the full variable domain: EPEVTQTPSHQVTQMGQEVILRCVPISNHLYFYWYRQILGQKVEFLVSFYNNEISEKSEIFDDQFSVERPDGSNFTLKIRSTKLEDSAMYFCASGPTAGEKLFFGSGTQLSVL.

The V call is TRBV19, the J call TRBJ1-2; 8 bases are shared with TRBD1. Unmatched junction bases numbered 3, after V lost 8 bases and J lost 1 base. The CDR3 spans 13 residues. CDR1 and CDR2 from the germline V gene are LNHDA and SQIVND (reference sequence). CDR3 bases: TGTGCCAGTCAGGACAGGGATAACTATGGCTACACCTTC. Translation: CASQDRDNYGYTF.

V is TRBV11-2 and J is TRBJ2-7, with a possible D match to TRBD2 (5 bases). V gave up 5 bases and J gave up 4 bases, with 18 bases separating them. Germline V gene data show CDR1 as SGHAT and CDR2 as FQNNGV. The CDR3 is 15 amino acids. CDR3 sequence (DNA): TGTGCCAGCAGCGCAATTAGGACTTCGGGGTACGAGCAGTACTTC. This encodes CASSAIRTSGYEQYF.

This chain links TRBV7-2 with TRBJ2-6; D uncertain. Trimming removed 7 bases from V and 5 bases from J, with 12 bases in between. Per germline, CDR1 SGHTA and CDR2 FQGNSA. The CDR3 length is 14 residues. This chain's CDR3 is CASTPRERANVLTF. In DNA form, the CDR3 reads TGTGCCAGCACCCCCCGAGAGCGGGCCAACGTCCTGACTTTC.

The rearrangement links TRBV11-2 to TRBJ2-5; 8 nucleotides line up with TRBD2. Germline V lookup: CDR1 SGHAT, CDR2 FQNNGV. Unmatched junction bases numbered 9, after V lost 5 bases and J lost 1 base. The CDR3 extends over 16 amino acids. CDR3 sequence: CASSPLIGGAQETQYF. The CDR3 DNA follows: TGTGCCAGCAGCCCTCTCATCGGGGGGGCCCAAGAGACCCAGTACTTC.

This clone showed up just once. This chain joins TRBV6-2 or TRBV6-3 and TRBJ2-7; 8 nucleotides agree with TRBD2. Germline V CDR1 and CDR2: MNHEY, SVGEGT. The length of the CDR3 is 14 residues. The ends lost 5 bases at V and 3 bases at J; junction bases unmatched: 6. The CDR3 DNA follows: TGTGCCAGCAGTGCGGACGGGGGGGTCTACGAGCAGTACTTC. Translated, it gives CASSADGGVYEQYF.

The chain links TRBV20-1 to TRBJ2-7; the D is unclear. The length of the CDR3 is 11 residues. CDR1 DFQATT and CDR2 SNEGSKA come from the germline V gene (reference sequence). V lost 2 bases and J lost 7, with 9 bases in between. The chain's CDR3 is CSARRSREQYF. DNA for the CDR3: TGCAGTGCTAGAAGGAGTCGAGAGCAGTACTTC.

The chain uses TRBV5-1 and TRBJ2-1; 7 nucleotides align to TRBD2. The J segment lost 5 bases and the V segment lost 3 bases, leaving 11 bases of the junction unmatched. CDR1 SGHRS and CDR2 YFSETQ come from the germline V gene. CDR3 size: 16 residues. CDR3 sequence (DNA): TGCGCCAGCAGCTGGTCGCTGGCGGGGGTGAACAATGAGCAGTTCTTC. This codes for CASSWSLAGVNNEQFF.